This T cell receptor (beta chain) originates from a study of blood T cell repertoires in COVID-19. Trimming shortened V by 5 bases and J by 0 bases, and 9 bases separated the two germline ends. Germline V gives CDR1 LNHDA, CDR2 SQIVND (reference sequence). The CDR3 sequence is 14 residues long. Individuals drawn from 24 US areas were roughly 18 to 100 years old. Using immunoSEQ multiplex PCR, the repertoire was profiled, and TCRdb retains in-frame clones only, with some absent. The data hold around 150,000 clones, with more than 65% observed a single time. This chain links TRBV19 with TRBJ2-3, with a tentative D call TRBD2 (5 bases). This sequence originates from a man between 45 and 60 years old who had recovered from COVID-19. Sequenced input: PBMCs or T cells enriched from blood (not recorded which). For the CDR3, the DNA is TGTGCCAGTAGTGGGATAGCGAGCACAGATACGCAGTATTTT. Encoded protein: CASSGIASTDTQYF.